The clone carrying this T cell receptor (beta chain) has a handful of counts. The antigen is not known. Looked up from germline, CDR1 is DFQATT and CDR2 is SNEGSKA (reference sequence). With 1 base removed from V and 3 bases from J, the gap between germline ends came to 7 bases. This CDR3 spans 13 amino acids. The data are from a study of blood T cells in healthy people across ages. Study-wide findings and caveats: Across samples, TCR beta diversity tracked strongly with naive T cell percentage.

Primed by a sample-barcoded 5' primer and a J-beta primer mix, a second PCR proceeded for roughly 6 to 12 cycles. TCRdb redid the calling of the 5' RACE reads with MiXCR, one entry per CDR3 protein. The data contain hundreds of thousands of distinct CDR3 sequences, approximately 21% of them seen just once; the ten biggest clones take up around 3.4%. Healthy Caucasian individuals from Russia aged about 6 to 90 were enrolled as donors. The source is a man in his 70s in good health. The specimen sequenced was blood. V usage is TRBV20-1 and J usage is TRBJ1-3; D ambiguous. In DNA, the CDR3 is TGCAGTGCTAGAGGATCCGATGGAAACACCATATATTTT. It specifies CSARGSDGNTIYF.